This entry lists 8 T cell receptor beta chains sequenced from one sample in a study of T cell responses to AZD1222 COVID-19 vaccine. The protocol was immunoSEQ multiplex PCR, while the TCRdb copy is restricted to in-frame clones and leaves out a portion. The data hold 200,000 to 250,000 clones, with about 92% observed a single time. The sample here was peripheral blood, taken on day 0 of MenACWY control vaccination. The receptors stem from an adult in good health.

The chain combines TRBV7-9 with TRBJ1-1; D unresolved. The CDR3 length is 13 residues. V gave up 1 base and J gave up 6 bases, with 9 bases separating them. Germline CDR1 reads SEHNR; CDR2 reads FQNEAQ (reference sequence). Here the CDR3 reads CASSLEASSEAFF. The CDR3 region has the DNA TGTGCCAGCAGCTTAGAGGCGTCGTCTGAAGCTTTCTTT.

The sample holds one count of this clone. The V call is TRBV4-3, the J call TRBJ1-6, with D maybe TRBD1 (5 bases). This CDR3 has 17 residues. The germline V gene has CDR1 LGHNA and CDR2 YSLEER. V lost 0 bases and J 6 bases, leaving 15 bases between the germline ends. DNA of the CDR3: TGCGCCAGCAGCCAAGATGTCCCGGGGCGCGGTAATTCACCCCTCCACTTT. Amino acids: CASSQDVPGRGNSPLHF.

This clone has a single count. The chain is built from TRBV19 and TRBJ1-5; TRBD1 matches 10 bases. V lost 9 bases to trimming and J lost 6 bases; unmatched junction nucleotides: 11. This CDR3 is built from 15 residues. The germline gives CDR1 LNHDA, CDR2 SQIVND (reference sequence). CDR3 coding DNA: TGTGCCAGCAAATCGGGACAGGGGATAGCTCAGCCCCAGCATTTT. Protein: CASKSGQGIAQPQHF.

The chain has TRBV9 and TRBJ2-3, with 7 bases identical to TRBD2. Germline V gene data show CDR1 as SGDLS and CDR2 as YYNGEE. This CDR3 is 15 amino acids long. The V gene end was trimmed by 0 bases and the J gene end by 5 bases; junction bases not matched to a gene: 6. This CDR3 is CASSVAAGRGDTQYF. The DNA of the CDR3 is TGTGCCAGCAGCGTAGCAGCGGGGCGTGGAGATACGCAGTATTTT.

The table lists this clone with a few counts. This rearrangement joins TRBV19 to TRBJ1-5; D possibly corresponds to TRBD1 (5 bases). Trimming took off 6 bases at V and 4 bases at J, with 13 bases between the two ends. Germline loops: CDR1 LNHDA, CDR2 SQIVND (reference sequence). This CDR3 region has 14 residues. The CDR3 DNA reads TGTGCCAGTAGAGACCGACAGAATAATCAGCCCCAGCATTTT. Its protein product is CASRDRQNNQPQHF.

The chain joins TRBV3-1 (or the pseudogene TRBV3-2) to TRBJ1-1, with D possibly TRBD1 on 6 matching bases. V was cut by 3 bases and J by 1 base, with 12 bases left in between. This CDR3 has 15 amino acids. The V gene's germline CDR1 is LGHDT and CDR2 YNNKEL (reference sequence). CDR3 amino acids: CASSHLTGENTEAFF. DNA for the CDR3: TGTGCCAGCAGCCACCTGACAGGAGAGAACACTGAAGCTTTCTTT.

Only one count was recorded for this clone. The CDR3 sequence: CASSLLDREMRGYTF. Written as DNA, the CDR3 is TGTGCCAGCAGCCTCTTGGACAGGGAGATGCGTGGCTACACCTTC. The chain joins TRBV2 to TRBJ1-2; 8 nucleotides align to TRBD1. The CDR3 is made up of 15 amino acids. CDR1 SNHLY and CDR2 FYNNEI come from the germline V gene. V lost 6 bases and J lost 7; bases outside the gene matches: 13.

The chain joins TRBV4-2 to TRBJ1-2; perhaps TRBD1 as D (6 bases). Trimming left V 2 bases short and J 8 bases short, with 24 bases between. The germline V gene has CDR1 LGHNA and CDR2 YNFKEQ. This CDR3 is built from 17 residues. CDR3 residues: CASSQPGTQLSTRGYTF. DNA for the CDR3: TGTGCCAGCAGCCAACCCGGGACACAGCTCTCAACTCGAGGCTACACCTTC.